This entry describes one TCR beta chain. The specificity of this receptor is unknown. Base-call qualities are not available, and no considerably larger clone is one nucleotide away. In Seattle, one collaborating source enrolled patients while the infection was active and tracked those patients longitudinally over the course of disease. Whole blood was collected in K2EDTA tubes by collaborating institutions according to the institutions' own protocols. For TCRbeta analysis, collaborator samples were shipped as frozen whole blood, as isolated PBMCs, or as DNA extracted from either sample type. These data originate in a study of blood T cell repertoires in COVID-19 (dated by TCRdb to the early 2020s). Turning to the overall study: The collaborator samples originated in the United States, Italy and Spain and spanned the acute and convalescent phases of COVID-19. The material from the prospective study consisted of cDNA or gDNA derived from T cells, B-cell-depleted T cells, or PBMCs. The repertoires were made available in a free public database intended to serve as a resource for research on the immune response to SARS-CoV-2. Subjects who had been exposed to COVID-19, were actively infected with it, or had recovered from it provided the deeply sampled blood TCRbeta repertoires that made up the dataset. A de-identified subject ID, COVID-19 status, age in years and sex were almost always included in the sample metadata. The samples were drawn from two sources: the first 160 participants of the ongoing ImmuneRACE study, and 1,254 subjects contributed by 6 global collaborators. Where HLA class I and class II types were available, the types were taken from metadata supplied by the sample provider, not from assay-based typing. Study-wide findings and limitations: The quantity of clinical and demographic metadata differed by source and by participant and was supplied without curation.

The immunoSEQ Assay, a bias-controlled multiplex PCR, was used to amplify TCRbeta CDR3 regions from genomic DNA. In the original analysis: Nucleated cell counts per sample were estimated from amplification of reference gene primers within the assay. To quantify the absolute abundance of each unique TCRbeta CDR3 rearrangement, sequence reads were collapsed and filtered. For each sample, productive Simpson clonality was calculated as the square root of Simpson's diversity index across productive rearrangements. TCRdb's version of the immuneACCESS table is confined to in-frame rearrangements and falls short of the full clone set. An unresolved V gene accounts for under half of the shortfall where checked; the remainder is of unknown origin. V, J and clone size were drawn from that table, and D and trimming were deduced from the DNA. The sample table holds hundreds of thousands of clones, of which about 93% were seen once. The ten most abundant clones make up more than 0.7% of the sample.

Sequencing was performed on peripheral blood. This TCR derives from a man aged 60 to 75 with COVID-19, enrolled during active disease.

The CDR3 amino acid sequence is: CASRGQGELHTNEKLFF. The bases read TGTGCCAGTAGGGGACAGGGTGAATTGCATACTAATGAAAAACTGTTTTTT. The sequence is built from TRBV19 and TRBJ1-4; the central 9 bases match TRBD1. V lost 6 bases and J lost 2 bases, and the count of bases not matched to a germline gene is 10. CDR3 length: 17 amino acids, cysteine to phenylalanine. Only CDR3 DNA remains: 51 bases, in frame from the first base. CDR1 and CDR2 are drawn from the germline V gene (reference sequence): LNHDA, SQIVND. Where the CDR3 stops, the reference TRBV19 and TRBJ1-4 genes take over; the full variable domain is DGGITQSPKYLFRKEGQNVTLSCEQNLNHDAMYWYRQDPGQGLRLIYYSQIVNDFQKGDIAEGYSVSREKKESFPLTVTSAQKNPTAFYLCASRGQGELHTNEKLFFGSGTQLSVL.